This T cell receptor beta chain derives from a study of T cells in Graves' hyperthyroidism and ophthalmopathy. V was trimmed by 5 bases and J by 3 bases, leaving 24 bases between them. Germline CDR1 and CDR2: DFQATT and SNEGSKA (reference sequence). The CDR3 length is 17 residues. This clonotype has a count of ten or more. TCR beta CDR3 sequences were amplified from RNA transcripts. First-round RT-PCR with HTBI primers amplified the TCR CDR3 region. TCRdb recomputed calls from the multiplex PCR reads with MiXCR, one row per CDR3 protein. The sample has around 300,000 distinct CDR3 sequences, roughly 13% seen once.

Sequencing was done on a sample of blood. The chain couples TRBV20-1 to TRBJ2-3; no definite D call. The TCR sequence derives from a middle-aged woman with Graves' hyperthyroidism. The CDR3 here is CSAHVPSLSRWTDTQYF. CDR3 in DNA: TGCAGTGCTCACGTCCCGTCGCTGTCTAGGTGGACAGATACGCAGTATTTT.